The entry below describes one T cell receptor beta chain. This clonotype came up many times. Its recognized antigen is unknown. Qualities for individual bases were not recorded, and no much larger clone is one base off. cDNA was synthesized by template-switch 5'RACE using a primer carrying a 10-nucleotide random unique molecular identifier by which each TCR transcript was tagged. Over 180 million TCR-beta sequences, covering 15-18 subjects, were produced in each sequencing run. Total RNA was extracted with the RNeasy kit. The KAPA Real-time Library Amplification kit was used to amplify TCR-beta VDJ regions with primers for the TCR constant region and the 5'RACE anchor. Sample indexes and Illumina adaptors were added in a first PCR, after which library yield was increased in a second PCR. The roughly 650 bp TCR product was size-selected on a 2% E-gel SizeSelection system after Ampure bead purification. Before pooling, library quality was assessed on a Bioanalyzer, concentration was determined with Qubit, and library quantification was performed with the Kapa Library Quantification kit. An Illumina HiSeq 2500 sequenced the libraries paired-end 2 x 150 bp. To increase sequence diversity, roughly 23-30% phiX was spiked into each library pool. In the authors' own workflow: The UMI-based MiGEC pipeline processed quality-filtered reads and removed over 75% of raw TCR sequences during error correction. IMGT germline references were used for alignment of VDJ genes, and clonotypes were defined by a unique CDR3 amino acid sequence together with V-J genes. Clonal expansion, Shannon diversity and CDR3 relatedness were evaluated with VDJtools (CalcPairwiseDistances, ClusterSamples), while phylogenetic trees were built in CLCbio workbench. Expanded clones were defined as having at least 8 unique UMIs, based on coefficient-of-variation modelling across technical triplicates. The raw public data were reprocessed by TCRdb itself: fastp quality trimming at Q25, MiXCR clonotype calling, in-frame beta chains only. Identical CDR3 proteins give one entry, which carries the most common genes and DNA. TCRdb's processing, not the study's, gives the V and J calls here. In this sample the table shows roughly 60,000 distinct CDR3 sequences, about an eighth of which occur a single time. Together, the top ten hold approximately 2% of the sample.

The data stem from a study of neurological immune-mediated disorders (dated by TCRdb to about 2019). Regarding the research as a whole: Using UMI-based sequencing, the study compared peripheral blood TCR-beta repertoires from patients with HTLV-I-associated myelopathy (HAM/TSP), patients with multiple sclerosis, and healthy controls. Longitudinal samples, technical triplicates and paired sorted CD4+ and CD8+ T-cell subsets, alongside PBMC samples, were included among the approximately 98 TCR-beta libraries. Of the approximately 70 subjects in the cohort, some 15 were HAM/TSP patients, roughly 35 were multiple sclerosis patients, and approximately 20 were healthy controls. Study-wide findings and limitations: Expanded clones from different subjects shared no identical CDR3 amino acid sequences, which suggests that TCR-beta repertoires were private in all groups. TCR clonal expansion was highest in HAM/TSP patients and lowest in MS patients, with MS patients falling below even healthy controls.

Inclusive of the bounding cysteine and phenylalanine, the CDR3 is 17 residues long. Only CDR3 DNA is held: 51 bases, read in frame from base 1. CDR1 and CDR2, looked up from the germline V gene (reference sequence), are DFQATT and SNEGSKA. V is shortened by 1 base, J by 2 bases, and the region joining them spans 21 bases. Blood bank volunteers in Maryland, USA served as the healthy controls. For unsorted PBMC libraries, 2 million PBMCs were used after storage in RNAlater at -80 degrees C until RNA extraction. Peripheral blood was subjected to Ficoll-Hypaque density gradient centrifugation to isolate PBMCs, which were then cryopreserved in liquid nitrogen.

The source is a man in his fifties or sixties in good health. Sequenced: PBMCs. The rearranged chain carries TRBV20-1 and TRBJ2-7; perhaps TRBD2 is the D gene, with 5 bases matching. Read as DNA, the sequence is TGCAGTGCTAGAGCCACTATGCCGGGGAATCCCACCTACGAGCAGTACTTC. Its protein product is CSARATMPGNPTYEQYF.